Below are 24 T cell receptor beta chains sequenced from a single sample in a study of naive and memory T cell subsets listed by TCRdb under 2017. For whole blood analysis, 2.5 ml of peripheral blood was drawn from adult healthy volunteers into Tempus tubes, and RNA was extracted according to the manufacturer's instructions. Preparation of the library involved 5' RACE. The data were produced on an Illumina MiSeq. TCR RNA was reverse transcribed with SuperScript IV using alpha and beta constant region primers for the blood and skin samples. TCRdb reworked the public reads: Q25 trimming with fastp, MiXCR clone assembly, productive beta chains retained. Rows with a matching CDR3 protein are joined into one entry that keeps the most common DNA and genes. The sample table shows 20,000 to 25,000 distinct CDR3 sequences, and around 4.2% are seen once. The ten largest clones represent about 7.8% of the sample.

Receptors were obtained from a male donor in good health.

By its share, this clonotype is medium-sized. The chain links TRBV20-1 to TRBJ1-1; D uncertain. The CDR3 loop spans 15 amino acids. The V end was cut by 0 bases, the J end by 6 bases, with 17 bases between. Germline-derived CDR1 and CDR2 are DFQATT and SNEGSKA (reference sequence). The CDR3 DNA follows: TGCAGTGCTAGAGATCTCTCGCGTTTGGGGTCTGAAGCTTTCTTT. This translates into CSARDLSRLGSEAFF.

This clonotype was seen at least ten times. The genes are TRBV6-5 and TRBJ1-1; D remains ambiguous. The CDR3 is 15 amino acids. V lost 0 bases and J lost 1, with 9 bases in between. Germline values: CDR1 MNHEY, CDR2 SVGAGI. In nucleotides, the CDR3 is TGTGCCAGCAGTTACTCTGGGCTTGAGAACACTGAAGCTTTCTTT. Amino acids: CASSYSGLENTEAFF.

This clonotype was seen at least ten times. This rearrangement joins TRBV7-2 to TRBJ2-5; tentative D call: TRBD2 (5 bases). Germline CDR1 reads SGHTA; CDR2 reads FQGNSA. This CDR3 contains 13 residues. V dropped 5 bases and J dropped 5 bases, with 12 bases sitting between them. The CDR3 sequence is CASSPRVGETQYF. In nucleotides, the CDR3 is TGTGCCAGCAGCCCGAGGGTTGGGGAGACCCAGTACTTC.

At least ten counts were recorded for this clonotype. The V call is TRBV6-4, the J call TRBJ2-1, with TRBD2 matching 12 bases. Germline V gene lookup returns CDR1 MRHNA and CDR2 SNTAGT. The CDR3 has 14 amino acids. Germline trimming cut 4 bases from V and 6 bases from J; bases unmatched to any gene: 1. CDR3 sequence reads: CASSASGGANEQFF. The CDR3, as DNA: TGTGCCAGCAGTGCTAGCGGGGGGGCCAATGAGCAGTTCTTC.

This clonotype was counted at least ten times. V gene TRBV29-1 combines with J gene TRBJ1-5, with D maybe TRBD1 (5 bases). This CDR3 is 14 amino acids long. V lost 7 bases, J lost 5 bases, and 18 bases lay in between. CDR1 and CDR2 (germline): SQVTM, ANQGSEA. CDR3 DNA sequence: TGCAGCGCCGGGGTCGGGACCTCGGATCAGCCCCAGCATTTT. It yields the protein CSAGVGTSDQPQHF. Complete variable domain (other parts from reference TRBV29-1 and TRBJ1-5): SAVISQKPSRDICQRGTSLTIQCQVDSQVTMMFWYRQQPGQSLTLIATANQGSEATYESGFVIDKFPISRPNLTFSTLTVSNMSPEDSSIYLCSAGVGTSDQPQHFGDGTRLSIL.

This clonotype was recorded many times. The chain has TRBV20-1 and TRBJ2-7; tentatively, D is TRBD2 (5 bases). Germline assignment: CDR1 DFQATT and CDR2 SNEGSKA (reference sequence). With 3 bases removed from V and 4 bases from J, the gap between germline ends came to 16 bases. CDR3 length: 14 amino acids. In nucleotides, the CDR3 is TGCAGTGCTAGGTACCCGGGAAGGATTTACGAGCAGTACTTC. It codes for CSARYPGRIYEQYF.

Only a few counts were recorded for this clonotype. The chain is built from TRBV20-1 and TRBJ2-5, with TRBD2 identical over 8 bases. J lost 2 bases, V lost 5 bases, and 10 bases had no gene match. This CDR3 is 15 amino acids long. In germline, CDR1 is DFQATT, CDR2 SNEGSKA (reference sequence). The CDR3 DNA sequence: TGCAGTGCTGGGCGGAGCGGGGGCGTGCAAGAGACCCAGTACTTC. This translates into CSAGRSGGVQETQYF.

This clonotype was seen repeatedly, ten times or more. The chain is built from TRBV9 and TRBJ2-7; 7 bases agree with TRBD2. CDR1 SGDLS and CDR2 YYNGEE come from the germline V gene. This CDR3 region has 15 residues. The V gene end was trimmed by 3 bases and the J gene end by 2 bases; junction bases not matched to a gene: 8. The CDR3 here is CASSAGGTSPYEQYF. CDR3 bases: TGTGCCAGCAGCGCGGGGGGAACGTCCCCCTACGAGCAGTACTTC.

There are many counts of this clonotype. This chain links TRBV20-1 with TRBJ2-7, with no clear D. There are 12 residues in the CDR3. Germline V gene lookup returns CDR1 DFQATT and CDR2 SNEGSKA (reference sequence). The V end lost 3 bases, the J end lost 3 bases, and 9 bases lay between the germline ends. The CDR3 loop is CSARAEYYEQYF. CDR3 DNA: TGCAGTGCTAGGGCTGAATACTACGAGCAGTACTTC.

Ten or more counts support this clonotype. The V gene is TRBV10-3, the J gene TRBJ2-5; D not resolved. CDR1 and CDR2 (germline): ENHRY, SYGVKD. The CDR3 spans 12 residues. V lost 0 bases and J lost 4, with 3 bases in between. CDR3 bases: TGTGCCATCAGTGAGTCAATAGAGACCCAGTACTTC. Residues: CAISESIETQYF.

This clonotype has a count of ten or more. This chain uses TRBV20-1 with TRBJ2-7, with TRBD2 matching 9 bases. The germline V gene has CDR1 DFQATT and CDR2 SNEGSKA (reference sequence). The CDR3 is made up of 15 amino acids. The V segment lost 1 base and the J segment 3 bases; nucleotides outside the gene matches: 7. The CDR3 spells CSARGGTSINYEQYF. CDR3 sequence (DNA): TGCAGTGCTAGAGGGGGGACTAGCATTAACTACGAGCAGTACTTC.

At least ten counts were recorded for this clonotype. This sequence joins TRBV24-1 and TRBJ2-1; D may be TRBD1 (6 bases). Germline V lookup: CDR1 KGHDR, CDR2 SFDVKD. The CDR3 covers 12 residues. Trimming removed 7 bases from V and 16 bases from J, with 19 bases in between. CDR3 amino acids: CATSDGTGPAFF. DNA for the CDR3: TGTGCCACCAGCGATGGAACAGGGCCAGCCTTCTTC.

This chain joins TRBV20-1 and TRBJ1-2; D possibly corresponds to TRBD1 (5 bases). The CDR3 spans 14 residues. Germline V gene lookup returns CDR1 DFQATT and CDR2 SNEGSKA (reference sequence). The V gene lost 2 bases and the J gene lost 6 bases, with 16 bases spanning the gap. In DNA, the CDR3 is TGCAGTGCTAGATCGGTGGGGCGCCTGGATGGCTACACCTTC. Translation: CSARSVGRLDGYTF.

This clonotype has at least ten counts. V is TRBV28 and J is TRBJ2-4; TRBD1 agrees at 9 bases. V dropped 5 bases and J dropped 0; count of bases not matched to a gene: 5. Germline V gene sequence: CDR1 MDHEN, CDR2 SYDVKM. The CDR3 has 16 amino acids. CDR3 sequence: CASSVTGGLAKNIQYF. Here the CDR3 DNA reads TGTGCCAGCAGTGTGACAGGGGGTCTAGCCAAAAACATTCAGTACTTC.

At least ten counts were recorded for this clonotype. This chain joins TRBV19 and TRBJ1-5; D unresolved. CDR3 length: 16 residues. V lost 3 bases and J 0 bases, leaving 12 bases between the germline ends. The germline CDR1 and CDR2 sequences are LNHDA and SQIVND (reference sequence). CDR3 region: CASSIQASYSNQPQHF. CDR3 in DNA: TGTGCCAGTAGTATTCAGGCGTCTTATAGCAATCAGCCCCAGCATTTT. Together with reference TRBV19 and TRBJ1-5, the CDR3 gives the full variable domain: DGGITQSPKYLFRKEGQNVTLSCEQNLNHDAMYWYRQDPGQGLRLIYYSQIVNDFQKGDIAEGYSVSREKKESFPLTVTSAQKNPTAFYLCASSIQASYSNQPQHFGDGTRLSIL.

This clonotype showed up many times. J is TRBJ2-5 and V is TRBV20-1, with D unclear. This CDR3 is 13 amino acids long. CDR1 is DFQATT, CDR2 SNEGSKA, per germline (reference sequence). V was pared by 6 bases and J by 2 bases, with 13 bases between. This chain's CDR3 is CSAPRSEQETQYF. The DNA of the CDR3 is TGCAGTGCCCCCCGCTCAGAACAAGAGACCCAGTACTTC.

This clonotype was counted at least ten times. The rearrangement joins TRBV6-5 to TRBJ2-7; unclear D gene. Germline CDR1 and CDR2: MNHEY and SVGAGI. The ends were cut back, 0 bases at V and 3 bases at J, with 12 bases in the middle. The CDR3 has 15 residues. In nucleotides, the CDR3 is TGTGCCAGCAGTTACTCCTTCAAAGGCGGCTACGAGCAGTACTTC. The encoded protein is CASSYSFKGGYEQYF.

The table lists this clonotype with many counts. The chain links TRBV10-1 to TRBJ2-1; 9 positions agree with TRBD2. The trim removed 6 bases at V and 6 bases at J, leaving 3 bases unmatched. From germline, CDR1 is WNHNN and CDR2 SYGVQD (reference sequence). This CDR3 is built from 13 residues. CDR3 DNA sequence: TGCGCCAGCAGCGGGACTAGCTTCAATGAGCAGTTCTTC. This sequence encodes CASSGTSFNEQFF.

This clonotype was seen at least ten times. The gene calls are TRBV29-1 and TRBJ2-2; 7 bases map to TRBD1. This CDR3 has 16 amino acids. Looked up from germline, CDR1 is SQVTM and CDR2 is ANQGSEA. V was clipped by 6 bases and J by 0 bases; unmatched bases: 10. The CDR3 region has the DNA TGCAGCGTCCAAGGGACAGCAACTTCGAACACCGGGGAGCTGTTTTTT. It encodes CSVQGTATSNTGELFF.

This clonotype has a count of ten or more. The chain is built from TRBV3-1 and TRBJ2-3; no firm D call. Trimming pared 1 base from V and 7 bases from J, leaving 6 bases between. CDR1 and CDR2 from the germline V gene are LGHDT and YNNKEL (reference sequence). This CDR3 has 12 residues. The CDR3 reads CASSQGEYTQYF. Written as DNA, the CDR3 is TGTGCCAGCAGCCAAGGAGAGTATACGCAGTATTTT.

At least ten counts were recorded for this clonotype. The J gene is TRBJ2-7, the V gene TRBV10-3; D ambiguous. The V gene lost 6 bases and the J gene lost 1 base, with 7 bases spanning the gap. Germline V gene lookup returns CDR1 ENHRY and CDR2 SYGVKD. The CDR3 loop spans 12 amino acids. The chain's CDR3 is CAISDKSYEQYF. Here the CDR3 DNA reads TGTGCCATCAGCGACAAGTCCTACGAGCAGTACTTC.

This clonotype has at least ten counts. The CDR3 is CASSVVGEAGEQFF. The CDR3 nucleotides read TGTGCCAGCAGCGTAGTCGGTGAGGCGGGTGAGCAGTTCTTC. V and J are TRBV9 and TRBJ2-1; D is possibly TRBD2 (5 bases). The CDR3 contains 14 residues. The germline V gene has CDR1 SGDLS and CDR2 YYNGEE. V lost 0 bases and J lost 9, with 13 bases in between.

This clonotype was seen a few times. The chain carries TRBV13 and TRBJ2-6; D gene unclear. In germline, CDR1 is PRHDT, CDR2 FYEKMQ (reference sequence). The CDR3 has 13 residues. Trimming stripped 11 bases from V and 1 base from J, with 9 bases between. The CDR3 sequence is CAGRVSGANVLTF. CDR3 coding DNA: TGTGCCGGAAGGGTTTCTGGGGCCAACGTCCTGACTTTC.

This clonotype was observed many times. The J gene is TRBJ2-7, the V gene TRBV20-1; D not resolved. CDR1 is DFQATT, CDR2 SNEGSKA, per germline (reference sequence). The germline V and J ends were trimmed by 8 bases and 2 bases, with 13 bases remaining between them. The CDR3 loop spans 12 amino acids. The CDR3, as DNA: TGCAGTCTCCCCGGACCCGCCTACGAGCAGTACTTC. Translating gives CSLPGPAYEQYF.